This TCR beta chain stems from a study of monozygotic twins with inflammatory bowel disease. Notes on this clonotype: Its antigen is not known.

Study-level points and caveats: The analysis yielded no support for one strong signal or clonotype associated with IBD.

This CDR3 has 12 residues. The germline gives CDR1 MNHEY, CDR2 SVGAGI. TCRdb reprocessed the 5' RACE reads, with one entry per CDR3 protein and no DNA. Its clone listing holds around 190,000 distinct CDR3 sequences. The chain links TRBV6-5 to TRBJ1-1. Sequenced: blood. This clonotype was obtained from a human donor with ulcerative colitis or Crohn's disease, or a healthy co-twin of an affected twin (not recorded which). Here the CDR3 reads CASGFLNTEAFF.